Included here is one T cell receptor (beta chain) sequence, with context. This specimen comes from a study of technical replicates of blood from several donors. Sequenced by immunoSEQ multiplex PCR; TCRdb stores in-frame clones only, minus some. Here the sample spans 85,000 to 100,000 clones, around 95% being singletons. The germline gives CDR1 SNHLY, CDR2 FYNNEI. The CDR3 length is 14 residues. V lost 10 bases to trimming and J lost 5 bases; unmatched junction nucleotides: 7. The V and J genes are TRBV2 and TRBJ2-3; 12 bases align to TRBD1. This TCR came from a human donor in good health. The material sequenced was T cells isolated from PBMCs. The CDR3 is CANTRDRGQDTQYF. The CDR3 DNA follows: TGTGCCAACACCCGGGACAGGGGGCAAGATACGCAGTATTTT. The variable domain in full, with the rest retrieved from reference TRBV2 and TRBJ2-3, is EPEVTQTPSHQVTQMGQEVILRCVPISNHLYFYWYRQILGQKVEFLVSFYNNEISEKSEIFDDQFSVERPDGSNFTLKIRSTKLEDSAMYFCANTRDRGQDTQYFGPGTRLTVL.